The clone carrying this T cell receptor (beta chain) was detected once. The source of the sample is a study of T cell changes during pregnancy in multiple sclerosis. From germline, CDR1 is SGHRS and CDR2 YFSETQ. CDR3 size: 14 residues. Trimming took off 6 bases at V and 1 base at J, with 12 bases between the two ends. Assay used: immunoSEQ multiplex PCR; TCRdb lists only in-frame clones, some missing. The table records about 67,000 clones, approximately 91% of them present only once. The input for sequencing was peripheral blood, taken in the second trimester of pregnancy. The sequence came from a female donor with multiple sclerosis, enrolled in a pregnancy study. J is TRBJ2-3 and V is TRBV5-1, with a possible D match to TRBD1 (6 bases). Here the CDR3 DNA reads TGCGCCAGCACCCGAGGGGGTCGCACAGATACGCAGTATTTT. This codes for CASTRGGRTDTQYF.